Presented here are 20 T cell receptor beta chains from one specimen sequenced in a study of regulatory T cells in long-lasting Graves disease. Isolated PBMC RNA provided the starting material for the TCR library. MiXCR was run by TCRdb on the reads, yielding one entry per CDR3 protein. Here the sample spans 1,500 to 2,000 distinct CDR3 sequences, about 80% being singletons. Sequenced here: peripheral blood mononuclear cells (PBMCs), sampled with antithyroid drug treatment, in newly diagnosed or persistent Graves disease (not recorded which). The receptor set was obtained from a young woman with Graves disease.

V and J are TRBV27 and TRBJ2-7; the D is unclear. The length of the CDR3 is 15 residues. Trimming stripped 0 bases from V and 0 bases from J, with 9 bases between. Germline V gives CDR1 MNHEY, CDR2 SMNVEV (reference sequence). CDR3: CASSLSLQFSYEQYF. In DNA, the CDR3 is TGTGCCAGCAGTTTATCATTACAGTTCTCCTACGAGCAGTACTTC.

The CDR3 DNA follows: TGTGCCATCAGTCCCAGGAGCGGGAGCGGAAATGAGCAGTTCTTC. This gives the protein CAISPRSGSGNEQFF. The chain has TRBV10-3 and TRBJ2-1; 8 bases map to TRBD2. Germline values: CDR1 ENHRY, CDR2 SYGVKD. V was pared by 5 bases and J by 7 bases, with 10 bases of the junction left unmatched. The CDR3 consists of 15 residues.

The gene calls are TRBV7-3 and TRBJ1-1; D gene uncertain. Germline V gives CDR1 SGHTA, CDR2 FQGTGA. Trimming took off 2 bases at V and 1 base at J, with 8 bases between the two ends. The CDR3 sequence is 14 residues long. CDR3 loop: CASSLEGPNTEAFF. DNA for the CDR3: TGTGCCAGCAGCTTAGAGGGCCCGAACACTGAAGCTTTCTTT.

The CDR3 nucleotides read TGTGCCAGTAGTTTCGGGACCAGGGACATTCAGTACTTC. It specifies CASSFGTRDIQYF. This chain joins TRBV19 and TRBJ2-4, with D perhaps matching TRBD1 or TRBD2 (5 bases each). CDR3 length: 13 amino acids. Germline lookup yields CDR1 LNHDA and CDR2 SQIVND (reference sequence). Trimming took 5 bases from V and 8 from J, leaving 13 bases between them.

This chain connects TRBV19 to TRBJ1-5; the D is unclear. V shed 3 bases and J shed 2 bases, with 14 bases lying between them. This CDR3 region has 16 residues. The germline gives CDR1 LNHDA, CDR2 SQIVND (reference sequence). The CDR3 DNA follows: TGTGCCAGTAGTATGGAAGGGAGGTCGGGCAATCAGCCCCAGCATTTT. Residues: CASSMEGRSGNQPQHF.

The chain has TRBV12-3 or TRBV12-4 and TRBJ1-1, with TRBD1 as a possible D gene (5 bases). CDR3 length equals 15 residues. V lost 5 bases to trimming and J lost 2 bases, with 15 bases between them. CDR3 nucleotide sequence: TGTGCCAGCAGTCCCTTCCGACAGACCAACACTGAAGCTTTCTTT. Translated, it gives CASSPFRQTNTEAFF.

The chain is built from TRBV18 and TRBJ2-1, with D possibly TRBD2 on 6 matching bases. Trimming pared 6 bases from V and 1 base from J, leaving 13 bases between. The CDR3 has 15 residues. Looked up from germline, CDR1 is KGHSH and CDR2 is LQKENI. The CDR3 bases are TGTGCCAGCTCGCCCGGCGGGGTATCCTACAATGAGCAGTTCTTC. Protein: CASSPGGVSYNEQFF.

The rearrangement uses TRBV12-3 or TRBV12-4 and TRBJ2-1; D is ambiguous. The CDR3 extends over 12 amino acids. The V gene lost 2 bases and the J gene lost 7 bases, with 6 bases spanning the gap. The CDR3 DNA reads TGTGCCAGCAGTTTACAGGCAAATGAGCAGTTCTTC. Translation: CASSLQANEQFF.

The V gene is TRBV6-2 or TRBV6-3, the J gene TRBJ2-7, with unresolved D. CDR1 and CDR2 from the germline V gene are MNHEY and SVGEGT. CDR3 length: 11 amino acids. Trimming left V 7 bases short and J 0 bases short, with 4 bases between. CDR3 nucleotide sequence: TGTGCCAGCACGGACTCCTACGAGCAGTACTTC. This sequence encodes CASTDSYEQYF.

J is TRBJ2-5 and V is TRBV7-2, with D hard to call. Germline values: CDR1 SGHTA, CDR2 FQGNSA. The length of the CDR3 is 13 residues. Deletions cut 2 bases from V and 1 base from J, with 5 bases between. CDR3 residues: CASSLTRQETQYF. As DNA, the CDR3 is TGTGCCAGCAGCTTAACCCGCCAAGAGACCCAGTACTTC.

The chain recombines TRBV28 with TRBJ1-5, with D perhaps TRBD1 (5 bases). Germline V gene data show CDR1 as MDHEN and CDR2 as SYDVKM. This CDR3 region has 14 residues. The V end was cut by 5 bases, the J end by 8 bases, with 16 bases between. The CDR3 loop reads CASSRGHSREPQHF. As DNA, the CDR3 is TGTGCCAGCAGTCGAGGACACTCGCGGGAGCCCCAGCATTTT.

J is TRBJ2-1 and V is TRBV4-3; the D call may be TRBD1 or TRBD2 (5 bases each). Trimming removed 1 base from V and 0 bases from J, with 13 bases in between. Germline V gene lookup returns CDR1 LGHNA and CDR2 YSLEER. This CDR3 region has 17 residues. CDR3 nucleotides: TGCGCCAGCAGCCAAGGGGGGTACCCAAGCTCCTACAATGAGCAGTTCTTC. Amino acids: CASSQGGYPSSYNEQFF.

This clonotype has just a few counts. The chain has TRBV20-1 and TRBJ1-1; no clear D gene. The CDR3 covers 12 residues. Germline assignment: CDR1 DFQATT and CDR2 SNEGSKA (reference sequence). V was cut by 3 bases and J by 4 bases, with 9 bases left in between. In DNA form, the CDR3 reads TGCAGTGCTAGGGCACTAGGCACTGAAGCTTTCTTT. It is translated as CSARALGTEAFF.

The chain links TRBV20-1 to TRBJ2-7, with 11 bases that match TRBD2. The length of the CDR3 is 13 residues. The germline CDR1 and CDR2 sequences are DFQATT and SNEGSKA (reference sequence). The V and J ends lost 6 bases and 2 bases, in that order; junction bases with no gene match: 3. CDR3 residues: CSAPTSGTYEQYF. As DNA, the CDR3 is TGCAGTGCCCCGACTAGCGGGACCTACGAGCAGTACTTC.

CDR3 sequence (DNA): TGTGCCAGCAAAACAGGGGGAACTCAGCCCCAGCATTTT. Encoded protein: CASKTGGTQPQHF. The chain recombines TRBV6-1 with TRBJ1-5; TRBD1 matches at 8 bases. The CDR3 covers 13 residues. Germline lookup yields CDR1 MNHNS and CDR2 SASEGT. With V trimmed by 7 bases and J by 6 bases, 5 bases remained unmatched.

This clonotype came up a few times. For the CDR3, the DNA is TGCGCCAGCAGCCAGACGGGGGGAGCGATCTACAATGAGCAGTTCTTC. The encoded protein is CASSQTGGAIYNEQFF. The gene calls are TRBV4-3 and TRBJ2-1; TRBD2 matches 7 bases. The germline CDR1 and CDR2 sequences are LGHNA and YSLEER. There are 16 residues in the CDR3. V lost 3 bases to trimming and J lost 3 bases; unmatched junction nucleotides: 8.

The J gene is TRBJ2-7, the V gene TRBV4-3; no clear D gene. The CDR3 runs to 15 residues. Trimming shortened V by 1 base and J by 3 bases, and 13 bases separated the two germline ends. The germline CDR1 and CDR2 sequences are LGHNA and YSLEER. The CDR3 DNA reads TGCGCCAGCAGCCAAGCTGGTGGGCCAATCTACGAGCAGTACTTC. Translating gives CASSQAGGPIYEQYF.

The chain couples TRBV27 to TRBJ2-1; 7 positions match TRBD2. Per the germline V gene, CDR1 is MNHEY and CDR2 is SMNVEV (reference sequence). Trimming took 6 bases from V and 1 from J; bases not matched to a gene: 12. This CDR3 region has 17 residues. CDR3 protein: CASSWAEGGNSYNEQFF. The CDR3, as DNA: TGTGCCAGCAGCTGGGCGGAGGGAGGGAATTCCTACAATGAGCAGTTCTTC.

V gene TRBV10-3 combines with J gene TRBJ2-5; D is possibly TRBD2 (5 bases). Germline values: CDR1 ENHRY, CDR2 SYGVKD. The CDR3 loop spans 15 amino acids. The V gene lost 0 bases and the J gene lost 4 bases, with 12 bases spanning the gap. For the CDR3, the DNA is TGTGCCATCAGTGAGTCTGGCCCCGAGGGAGAGACCCAGTACTTC. Amino acid sequence: CAISESGPEGETQYF.

The CDR3 region has the DNA TGTGCCATCAGGGACCCGGGGAGGGGCAACTACGAGCAGTACGTC. Amino acid sequence: CAIRDPGRGNYEQYV. The chain links TRBV10-3 to TRBJ2-7; 7 bases align to TRBD2. Trimming cost V 6 bases and J 3 bases; bases outside gene matches: 11. Looked up from germline, CDR1 is ENHRY and CDR2 is SYGVKD. The CDR3 spans 15 residues.